A single sample is the source of the 9 T cell receptor beta chains below, sequenced in a study of T-cell memory formation after mild COVID-19. TCRdb reprocessed the 5' RACE reads via MiXCR and lists one record per CDR3 protein. The data show about 400,000 distinct CDR3 sequences, around a quarter seen once. The sequenced sample was PBMCs or a T cell subset sorted from them (not recorded which). The source of these receptors is an adult woman who had mild COVID-19 (a few samples of this study predate the infection). Cell type and time point are not known.

This clonotype was found many times. This sequence joins TRBV4-1 and TRBJ1-1, with 12 bases lining up with TRBD1. Looked up from germline, CDR1 is MGHRA and CDR2 is YSYEKL. V was pared by 2 bases and J by 4 bases, with 11 bases of the junction left unmatched. The CDR3 totals 18 residues. The chain's CDR3 is CASSQYSGTGGLSTEAFF. The CDR3 coding sequence is TGCGCCAGCAGCCAATACTCCGGGACAGGGGGCCTGAGCACTGAAGCTTTCTTT.

This clonotype was picked up many times. The chain links TRBV20-1 to TRBJ2-1; 12 nucleotides agree with TRBD2. This CDR3 comprises 19 residues. The trim removed 1 base at V and 9 bases at J, leaving 19 bases unmatched. CDR1 DFQATT and CDR2 SNEGSKA come from the germline V gene (reference sequence). The CDR3 bases are TGCAGTGCTAGAGGGACTAGCGGGACCTCCCCCTCTACCTTGTTTGAGCAGTTCTTC. Translation: CSARGTSGTSPSTLFEQFF.

The chain combines TRBV2 with TRBJ1-6; D is uncertain. V shed 9 bases and J shed 10 bases, with 19 bases lying between them. Germline lookup yields CDR1 SNHLY and CDR2 FYNNEI. CDR3 length: 14 amino acids. CDR3 sequence (DNA): TGTGCCAGACGGACGACTCTTTACGGATCACCCCTCCACTTT. The encoded protein is CARRTTLYGSPLHF.

The rearrangement links TRBV15 to TRBJ2-2; D gene unclear. The V end lost 5 bases, the J end lost 1 base, and 8 bases lay between the germline ends. This CDR3 has 14 amino acids. CDR1 and CDR2 from the germline V gene are LNHNV and YYDKDF (reference sequence). In DNA form, the CDR3 reads TGTGCCACCAGCCAGGAGCAGAACACCGGGGAGCTGTTTTTT. This translates into CATSQEQNTGELFF.

This clonotype occurred a few times. The genes are TRBV5-1 and TRBJ2-1; D gene ambiguous. The CDR3 extends over 13 amino acids. Trimming cost V 1 base and J 3 bases, with 5 bases left between them. Germline V CDR1 and CDR2: SGHRS, YFSETQ. Here the CDR3 reads CASSLIRYNEQFF. DNA of the CDR3: TGCGCCAGCAGCTTGATCCGCTACAATGAGCAGTTCTTC.

This clonotype was recorded a few times. The chain carries TRBV7-3 and TRBJ2-1, with 7 bases lining up with TRBD1. After removal of 5 bases from V and 7 bases from J, the junction contained 11 bases not matched to a gene. Per the germline V gene, CDR1 is SGHTA and CDR2 is FQGTGA. CDR3 length: 15 amino acids. The CDR3 sequence is CASSPAAGGLNEQFF. The DNA for the CDR3 is TGTGCCAGCAGCCCCGCCGCAGGGGGTCTGAATGAGCAGTTCTTC.

The table lists this clonotype with a few counts. CDR3 sequence (DNA): TGTGCCACCAGCAGAGACAGGGGTGGGGCCAACGTCCTGACTTTC. It encodes CATSRDRGGANVLTF. The J gene is TRBJ2-6, the V gene TRBV15; weak D call: TRBD1 (6 bases). CDR1 LNHNV and CDR2 YYDKDF come from the germline V gene (reference sequence). The CDR3 consists of 15 residues. The V and J ends lost 0 bases and 3 bases respectively, with 6 bases between them.

This clonotype occurred a few times. The rearrangement joins TRBV7-6 to TRBJ1-1; D is perhaps TRBD1 (5 bases). The germline V and J ends were trimmed by 6 bases and 2 bases, with 13 bases remaining between them. The CDR3 runs 14 residues. Germline-derived CDR1 and CDR2 are SGHVS and FNYEAQ. CDR3 DNA: TGTGCCAGCAGGCGGCGGCAGGGAAACACTGAAGCTTTCTTT. Protein product: CASRRRQGNTEAFF.

This clonotype has only a few counts. J is TRBJ2-5 and V is TRBV7-6, with 15 positions matching TRBD2. This CDR3 contains 18 residues. The germline gives CDR1 SGHVS, CDR2 FNYEAQ. Germline trimming cut 3 bases from V and 5 bases from J; bases unmatched to any gene: 10. CDR3: CASSLEGLAGGPPETQYF. The CDR3 DNA reads TGTGCCAGCAGCTTGGAGGGACTAGCGGGGGGCCCGCCCGAGACCCAGTACTTC.